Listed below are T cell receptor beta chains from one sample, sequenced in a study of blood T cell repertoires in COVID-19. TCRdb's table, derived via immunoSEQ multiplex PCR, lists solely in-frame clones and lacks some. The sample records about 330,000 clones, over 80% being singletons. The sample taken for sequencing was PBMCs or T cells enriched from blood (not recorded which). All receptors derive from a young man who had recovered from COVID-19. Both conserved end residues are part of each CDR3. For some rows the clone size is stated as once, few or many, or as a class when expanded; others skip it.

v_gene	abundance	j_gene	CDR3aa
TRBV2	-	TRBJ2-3	CASSASGGFGTDTQYF
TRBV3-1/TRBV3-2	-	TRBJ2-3	CASSQVGSSADTQYF
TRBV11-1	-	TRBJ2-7	CASSLGGHHEQYF
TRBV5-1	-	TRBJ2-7	CASSLEGQGNVEQYF
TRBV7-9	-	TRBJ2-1	CASFSTSVNEQFF
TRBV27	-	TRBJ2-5	CASSSAGKGEETQYF
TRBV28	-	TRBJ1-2	CASSGGQGASYGYTF
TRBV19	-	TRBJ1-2	CASTFQGSYGYTF
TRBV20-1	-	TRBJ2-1	CSATQGDEQFF
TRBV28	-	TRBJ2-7	CASSLRRIKGYEQYF
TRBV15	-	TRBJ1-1	CATAGVHNTEAFF
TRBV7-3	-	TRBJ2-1	CASSLTGTYNEQFF
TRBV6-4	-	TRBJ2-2	CAIGLAGARTGELFF
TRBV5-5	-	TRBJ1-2	CASSSYQTGVKGYTF
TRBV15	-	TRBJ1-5	CATSGGWGVPNQPQHF
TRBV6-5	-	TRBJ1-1	CASSRTATNTEAFF
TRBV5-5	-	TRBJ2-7	CASSPGLGPYEQYF
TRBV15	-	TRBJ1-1	CATSRDPGFTEAFF
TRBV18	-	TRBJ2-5	CASSSGGGHGAQYF
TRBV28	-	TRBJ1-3	CASVDRDAGTIYF
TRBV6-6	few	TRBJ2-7	CASSYSGLEGYEQYF
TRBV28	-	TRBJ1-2	CASSTAGQGAGGYTF
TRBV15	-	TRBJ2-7	CATSRDLRGNEQYF
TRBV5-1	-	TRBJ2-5	CASSLARAVPKETQYF
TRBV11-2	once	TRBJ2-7	CASSLLSSGGYEQYF
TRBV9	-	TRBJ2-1	CASSVARVLAGPSNEQFF
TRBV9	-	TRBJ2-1	CASSVSGTQSSYNEQFF
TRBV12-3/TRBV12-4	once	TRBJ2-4	CASSFAQGNIQYF
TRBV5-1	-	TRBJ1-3	CASSSYPRGQGPRTGNTIYF
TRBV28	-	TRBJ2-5	CASSFGSGGEETQYF
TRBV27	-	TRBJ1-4	CASSLGDRGGKLFF
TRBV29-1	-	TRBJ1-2	CSAPQAGLGGGYTF
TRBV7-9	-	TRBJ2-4	CASRPMGTSLAKNIQYF
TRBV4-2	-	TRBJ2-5	CASLNNVWSPGAQYF
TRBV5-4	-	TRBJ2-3	CASSLKLAGGHWPDTQYF
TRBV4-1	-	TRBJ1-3	CASTQEDRVHSGNTIYF
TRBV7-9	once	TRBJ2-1	CASSLGGSLSSYNEQFF
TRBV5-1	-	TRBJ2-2	CASSVVLAGELFF
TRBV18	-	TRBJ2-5	CASSPAANLKETQYF
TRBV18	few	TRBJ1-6	CASSPQGPTPLHF
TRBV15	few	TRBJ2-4	CATSRGGTNRLNIQYF
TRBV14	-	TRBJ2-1	CASSQLAVYNEQFF
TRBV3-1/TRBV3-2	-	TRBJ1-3	CASSQDAGSPRRGNTIYF
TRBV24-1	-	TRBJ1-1	CATTGGGGTEAFF
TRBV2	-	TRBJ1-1	CASRDQGNTEAFF
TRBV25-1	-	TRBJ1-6	CASSEEGLYKPLHF
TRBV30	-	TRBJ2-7	CAWTRDLSSYEQYF
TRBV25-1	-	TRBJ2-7	CASSELGLTRYEQYF
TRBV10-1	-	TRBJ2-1	CASIRGVGGAYNEQFF
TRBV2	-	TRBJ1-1	CASSLRGRYTEAFF
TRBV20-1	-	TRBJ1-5	CSASIGQRNQPQHF
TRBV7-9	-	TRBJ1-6	CASSSGTGESPLHF